These 2 T cell receptor beta chains were all obtained from the same sample, sequenced in a study of shared clonotypes between healthy human individuals. CD45RO-negative, CCR7-selected cells formed the naive CD8 fraction, which excluded terminally differentiated effector memory CD45RA+ cells. Assay: immunoSEQ multiplex PCR; the TCRdb copy retains only in-frame clones and omits some. Of approximately 2,000,000 clones in the sample, over 85% were seen once. Sequencing was carried out using naive CD8+ T cells from PBMCs. These receptors all come from a young man in good health. Some clones in this sample may be carry-over from other donors' samples.

V gene TRBV7-9 combines with J gene TRBJ2-7; D call uncertain. V lost 1 base to trimming and J lost 3 bases, with 7 bases between them. CDR1 is SEHNR, CDR2 FQNEAQ, per germline (reference sequence). CDR3 length: 13 amino acids. CDR3: CASSLVQDYEQYF. As DNA, the CDR3 is TGTGCCAGCAGCTTAGTGCAGGACTACGAGCAGTACTTC.

This clone was counted once. V and J are TRBV30 and TRBJ1-2, with 9 bases identical to TRBD1. V was clipped by 2 bases and J by 7 bases; unmatched bases: 11. This CDR3 has 15 residues. Germline lookup yields CDR1 GTSNPN and CDR2 SVGIG (reference sequence). The CDR3 is CAWSLDRGYIPGYTF. DNA of the CDR3: TGTGCCTGGAGTCTCGACAGGGGGTATATTCCTGGCTACACCTTC. The full variable domain, completed using reference TRBV30 and TRBJ1-2, is SQTIHQWPATLVQPVGSPLSLECTVEGTSNPNLYWYRQAAGRGLQLLFYSVGIGQISSEVPQNLSASRPQDRQFILSSKKLLLSDSGFYLCAWSLDRGYIPGYTFGSGTRLTVV.